Below are 9 T cell receptor beta chains sequenced from a single sample in a study of a mutant IDH1 vaccine in newly diagnosed glioma. The time point is: week 5, during vaccination. The content of each vaccine dose was 300 ug of mutant IDH1 20-mer peptide, and topical imiquimod accompanied it. These receptors have no identified antigens. The protocol was immunoSEQ multiplex PCR, while the TCRdb copy is restricted to in-frame clones and leaves out a portion. The sample lists about 53,000 clones; about 86% were seen once. The specimen was PBMCs, collected from a glioma patient whose treatment included an IDH1 peptide vaccine. Source of these receptors: a woman in her forties or fifties with glioma.

The CDR3 region has the DNA TGTGCCAGTACTAGGGGGAACCAAGAGACCCAGTACTTC. Its protein product is CASTRGNQETQYF. V is TRBV6-1 and J is TRBJ2-5, with TRBD1 as a possible D gene (6 bases). Per germline, CDR1 MNHNS and CDR2 SASEGT. V dropped 9 bases and J dropped 0 bases, with 11 bases sitting between them. The CDR3 consists of 13 residues.

The rearrangement links TRBV28 to TRBJ2-7, with D possibly TRBD2 on 5 matching bases. The germline CDR1 and CDR2 sequences are MDHEN and SYDVKM. This CDR3 is 12 amino acids long. V lost 2 bases and J 6 bases, leaving 8 bases between the germline ends. The CDR3 spells CASSLMGSEQYF. CDR3 bases: TGTGCCAGCAGTTTAATGGGGAGCGAGCAGTACTTC.

This chain connects TRBV4-3 to TRBJ2-6, with 8 bases aligning to TRBD1. This CDR3 has 15 amino acids. Looked up from germline, CDR1 is LGHNA and CDR2 is YSLEER. After removal of 4 bases from V and 2 bases from J, the junction contained 1 base not matched to a gene. CDR3 region: CASSPTGAGANVLTF. The CDR3 DNA follows: TGCGCCAGCAGCCCGACAGGGGCTGGGGCCAACGTCCTGACTTTC.

This clone came up once. The chain recombines TRBV29-1 with TRBJ2-3, with no clear D. Germline CDR1 reads SQVTM; CDR2 reads ANQGSEA. Trimming took 4 bases from V and 1 from J, leaving 6 bases between them. This CDR3 is built from 12 residues. CDR3 sequence (DNA): TGCAGCGTTGGACTGGGCACAGATACGCAGTATTTT. This gives the protein CSVGLGTDTQYF.

The J gene is TRBJ2-1, the V gene TRBV19; TRBD1 aligns across 9 bases. Looked up from germline, CDR1 is LNHDA and CDR2 is SQIVND (reference sequence). The J segment lost 5 bases and the V segment lost 5 bases, leaving 10 bases of the junction unmatched. The CDR3 extends over 16 amino acids. The CDR3, as DNA: TGTGCCAGTAGTTTTCCTTCGGGACAGGGCCACAATGAGCAGTTCTTC. Translation gives CASSFPSGQGHNEQFF.

The V gene is TRBV4-1, the J gene TRBJ1-5; D remains unclear. CDR1 MGHRA and CDR2 YSYEKL come from the germline V gene. The CDR3 sequence is 16 residues long. Between the trimmed V and J ends, which lost 1 base and 0 bases, there was a span of 10 bases. CDR3 sequence reads: CASSQGLAASNQPQHF. The CDR3 DNA follows: TGCGCCAGCAGCCAAGGTTTGGCAGCTAGCAATCAGCCCCAGCATTTT.

CDR3 bases: TGTGCCAGCAGCTTCGACAGGAAGACCCAGTACTTC. Translated, it gives CASSFDRKTQYF. The chain has TRBV7-2 and TRBJ2-5, with D perhaps matching TRBD1 (6 bases). The CDR3 runs 12 residues. CDR1 and CDR2 (germline): SGHTA, FQGNSA. V lost 3 bases, J lost 6 bases, and 8 bases lay in between.

On this clone: This sample also contains other DNA sequences that code for the same CDR3. J is TRBJ2-5 and V is TRBV5-1; TRBD1 aligns across 7 bases. CDR3 length: 13 residues. Trimming at V came to 1 base and at J to 4 bases, leaving 1 base not matched to a gene. CDR1 and CDR2 from the germline V gene are SGHRS and YFSETQ. The CDR3 spells CASSLTGAETQYF. Written as DNA, the CDR3 is TGCGCCAGCAGCTTGACAGGGGCAGAGACCCAGTACTTC.

The rearrangement links TRBV25-1 to TRBJ2-1; D unresolved. Germline-derived CDR1 and CDR2 are MGHDK and SYGVNS. Trimming cost V 3 bases and J 16 bases, with 22 bases left between them. The CDR3 loop spans 14 amino acids. The CDR3 nucleotides are TGTGCCAGCAGTGACCAACCCCTCCCCCGTGGGCTTTTCTTC. Protein sequence: CASSDQPLPRGLFF.